Shown below are 15 T cell receptor beta chains from a single sample sequenced in a study of PD-L1 blockade in urothelial cancer. Profiled with immunoSEQ multiplex PCR; TCRdb holds only in-frame clones, not every one. The sample records some 77,000 clones, roughly 87% being singletons. This specimen consisted of PBMCs, obtained around atezolizumab (anti-PD-L1) treatment. These receptors were obtained from a woman in her 70s with urothelial cancer.

The chain couples TRBV29-1 to TRBJ2-1, with D unresolved. Per germline, CDR1 SQVTM and CDR2 ANQGSEA. The CDR3 runs 12 residues. V was clipped by 4 bases and J by 10 bases, with 14 bases between them. This chain's CDR3 is CSVVFPNREQFF. DNA of the CDR3: TGCAGCGTTGTTTTTCCGAATAGAGAGCAGTTCTTC.

This clone was seen a few times. The chain uses TRBV18 and TRBJ2-7; D possibly corresponds to TRBD1 (8 bases). V gave up 0 bases and J gave up 2 bases, with 11 bases separating them. The CDR3 is made up of 15 amino acids. Germline CDR1 KGHSH, CDR2 LQKENI. The CDR3 spells CASSPPTGGAYEQYF. CDR3 nucleotides: TGTGCCAGCTCACCACCCACAGGGGGGGCCTACGAGCAGTACTTC.

V gene TRBV5-4 combines with J gene TRBJ1-3; TRBD1 matches at 9 bases. Trimming cost V 4 bases and J 7 bases; bases outside gene matches: 6. Germline V CDR1 and CDR2: SGHNT, YYREEE (reference sequence). This CDR3 is built from 14 residues. The CDR3 nucleotides read TGTGCCAGCAGCCGCGACAGGGGGTGGAACACCATATATTTT. As protein: CASSRDRGWNTIYF.

The chain uses TRBV2 and TRBJ2-7, with D possibly being TRBD1 (5 bases). The germline V and J ends were trimmed by 6 bases and 3 bases, with 12 bases remaining between them. The CDR3 contains 13 residues. Germline-derived CDR1 and CDR2 are SNHLY and FYNNEI. CDR3 sequence reads: CASSQGAFYEQYF. DNA for the CDR3: TGTGCCAGCAGCCAAGGGGCCTTCTACGAGCAGTACTTC.

The genes are TRBV7-3 and TRBJ2-1, with 13 bases lining up with TRBD2. The CDR3 consists of 15 residues. CDR1 is SGHTA, CDR2 FQGTGA, per germline. Trimming took 5 bases from V and 8 from J; bases not matched to a gene: 6. The CDR3 sequence: CASSPGLAGMDEQFF. For the CDR3, the DNA is TGTGCCAGCAGCCCGGGACTAGCGGGAATGGATGAGCAGTTCTTC.

The V and J genes are TRBV28 and TRBJ2-7; 8 nucleotides align to TRBD2. The V gene end was trimmed by 5 bases and the J gene end by 4 bases; junction bases not matched to a gene: 13. The CDR3 has 16 residues. The V gene's germline CDR1 is MDHEN and CDR2 SYDVKM. CDR3: CASSPLSAGDRYEQYF. CDR3 bases: TGTGCCAGCAGTCCCCTGTCAGCGGGAGATAGGTACGAGCAGTACTTC.

This sequence joins TRBV5-4 and TRBJ2-7; a weak D match, TRBD2 (5 bases). Germline V lookup: CDR1 SGHNT, CDR2 YYREEE (reference sequence). V lost 1 base and J 5 bases, leaving 16 bases between the germline ends. The CDR3 runs 15 residues. CDR3 in amino acids: CASSLFGGVYDEQYF. The DNA for the CDR3 is TGTGCCAGCAGCTTGTTTGGAGGCGTGTACGACGAGCAGTACTTC.

V is TRBV27 and J is TRBJ1-5; 7 bases line up with TRBD1. The CDR3 is 14 amino acids. The V segment lost 8 bases and the J segment 5 bases; nucleotides outside the gene matches: 9. Germline CDR1 reads MNHEY; CDR2 reads SMNVEV (reference sequence). In DNA form, the CDR3 reads TGTGCCAGCGCCCACCGGGACAGAGATCAGCCCCAGCATTTT. Amino acid sequence: CASAHRDRDQPQHF.

The chain combines TRBV6-6 with TRBJ2-7; 9 bases are shared with TRBD2. The CDR3 is 15 residues long. V dropped 4 bases and J dropped 0; count of bases not matched to a gene: 4. The germline CDR1 and CDR2 sequences are MNHNY and SVGAGI (reference sequence). CDR3 in amino acids: CASSLSSGNSYEQYF. The CDR3 coding sequence is TGTGCCAGCAGTTTATCTAGCGGGAACTCCTACGAGCAGTACTTC.

The rearrangement links TRBV21-1 to TRBJ2-4; the table's TRBD1 call for D was not verified on the DNA. TRBV21-1 is marked as a pseudogene. The CDR3 length is 17 residues. The CDR3 coding sequence is TGTGCCAGCAGCAACCCGTCGACAGGCGAAACCAAAAACATTCAGTACTTC. Its protein is CASSNPSTGETKNIQYF.

This chain uses TRBV11-2 with TRBJ2-1; 10 bases align to TRBD2. The CDR3 totals 14 residues. V shed 6 bases, J shed 8 bases, and the junction held 7 bases outside the gene matches. The V gene's germline CDR1 is SGHAT and CDR2 FQNNGV. Written as DNA, the CDR3 is TGTGCCAGCAGGACAGGACTAGCGGTCGATGAGCAGTTCTTC. Amino acid sequence: CASRTGLAVDEQFF.

J is TRBJ2-5 and V is TRBV28, with D possibly TRBD2 on 6 matching bases. The length of the CDR3 is 15 residues. V dropped 3 bases and J dropped 1 base, with 12 bases sitting between them. Germline V gives CDR1 MDHEN, CDR2 SYDVKM. Written as DNA, the CDR3 is TGTGCCAGCAGTTTTAATGCGGGACTCCAAGAGACCCAGTACTTC. It codes for CASSFNAGLQETQYF.

The gene calls are TRBV19 and TRBJ1-4, with 8 bases lining up with TRBD1. The CDR3 contains 15 residues. Germline CDR1 and CDR2: LNHDA and SQIVND (reference sequence). Trimming at V came to 3 bases and at J to 8 bases, leaving 8 bases not matched to a gene. CDR3 nucleotides: TGTGCCAGTAGTATCGGACAGGGTTTAGGAGAAAAACTGTTTTTT. Residues: CASSIGQGLGEKLFF.

The CDR3 coding sequence is TGTGCCAGCAGCTCGAGCTCCTACAATGAGCAGTTCTTC. The encoded protein is CASSSSSYNEQFF. The chain employs TRBV7-9 and TRBJ2-1; D unresolved. The V end was cut by 4 bases, the J end by 0 bases, with 4 bases between. Germline-derived CDR1 and CDR2 are SEHNR and FQNEAQ (reference sequence). The CDR3 spans 13 residues.

V is TRBV12-5 and J is TRBJ2-1, with D maybe TRBD1 (5 bases). Germline lookup yields CDR1 LGHNT and CDR2 FRNRAP. The CDR3 spans 13 residues. The V end lost 6 bases, the J end lost 2 bases, and 8 bases lay between the germline ends. The CDR3 here is CASGPGPYNEQFF. DNA for the CDR3: TGTGCTAGTGGCCCAGGGCCCTACAATGAGCAGTTCTTC.